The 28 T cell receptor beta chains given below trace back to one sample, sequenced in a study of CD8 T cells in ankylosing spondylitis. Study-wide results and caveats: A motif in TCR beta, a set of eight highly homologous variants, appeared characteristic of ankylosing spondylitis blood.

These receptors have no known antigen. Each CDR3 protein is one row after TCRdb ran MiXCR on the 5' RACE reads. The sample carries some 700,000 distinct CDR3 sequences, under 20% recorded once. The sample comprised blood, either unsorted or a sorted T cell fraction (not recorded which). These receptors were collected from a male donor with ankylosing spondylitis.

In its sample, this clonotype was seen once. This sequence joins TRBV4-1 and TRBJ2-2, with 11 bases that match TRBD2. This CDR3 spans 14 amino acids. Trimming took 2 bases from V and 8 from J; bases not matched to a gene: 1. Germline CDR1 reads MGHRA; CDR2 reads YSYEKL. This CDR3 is CASSQTSGGGELFF. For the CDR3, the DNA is TGCGCCAGCAGCCAAACTAGCGGGGGTGGGGAGCTGTTTTTT.

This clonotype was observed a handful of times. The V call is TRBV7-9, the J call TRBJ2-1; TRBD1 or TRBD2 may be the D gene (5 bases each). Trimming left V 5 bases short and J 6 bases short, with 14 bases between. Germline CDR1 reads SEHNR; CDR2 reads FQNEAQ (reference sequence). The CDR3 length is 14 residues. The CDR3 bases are TGTGCCAGCAGCCCCTTGGGGGTTGGCAATGAGCAGTTCTTC. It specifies CASSPLGVGNEQFF.

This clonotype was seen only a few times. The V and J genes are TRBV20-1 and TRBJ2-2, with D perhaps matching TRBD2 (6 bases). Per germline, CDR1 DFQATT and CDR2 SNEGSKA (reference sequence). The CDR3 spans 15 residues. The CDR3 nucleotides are TGCACCCAGGACTACCACGCCCGGTACACCGGGGAGCTGTTTTTT. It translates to CTQDYHARYTGELFF.

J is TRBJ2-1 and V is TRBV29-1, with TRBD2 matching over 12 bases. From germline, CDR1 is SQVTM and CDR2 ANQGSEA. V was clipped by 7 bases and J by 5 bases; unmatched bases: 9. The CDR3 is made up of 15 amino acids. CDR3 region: CSAEGWTSGNNEQFF. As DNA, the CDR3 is TGCAGCGCCGAAGGATGGACTAGCGGGAACAATGAGCAGTTCTTC.

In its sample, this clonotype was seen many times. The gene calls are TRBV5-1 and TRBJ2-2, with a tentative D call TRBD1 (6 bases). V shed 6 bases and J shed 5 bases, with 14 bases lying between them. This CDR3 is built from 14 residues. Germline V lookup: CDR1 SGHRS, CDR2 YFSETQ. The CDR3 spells CASIGQPETGELFF. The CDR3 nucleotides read TGCGCCAGCATTGGACAGCCGGAGACCGGGGAGCTGTTTTTT.

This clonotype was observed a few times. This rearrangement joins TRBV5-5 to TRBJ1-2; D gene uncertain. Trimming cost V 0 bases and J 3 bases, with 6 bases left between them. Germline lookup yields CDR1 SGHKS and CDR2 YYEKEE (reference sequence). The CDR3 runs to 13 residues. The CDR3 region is CASSLVADYGYTF. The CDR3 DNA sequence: TGTGCCAGCAGCTTGGTGGCAGACTATGGCTACACCTTC.

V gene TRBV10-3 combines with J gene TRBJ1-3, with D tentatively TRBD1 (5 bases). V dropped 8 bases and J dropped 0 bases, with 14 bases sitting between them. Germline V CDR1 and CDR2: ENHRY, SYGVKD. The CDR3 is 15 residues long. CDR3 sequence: CAIGAGMPSGNTIYF. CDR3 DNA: TGTGCCATCGGGGCAGGGATGCCCTCTGGAAACACCATATATTTT.

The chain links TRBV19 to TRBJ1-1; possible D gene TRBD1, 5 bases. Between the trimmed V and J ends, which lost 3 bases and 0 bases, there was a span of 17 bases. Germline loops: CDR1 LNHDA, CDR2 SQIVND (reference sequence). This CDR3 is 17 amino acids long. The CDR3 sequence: CASSMISGRRMNTEAFF. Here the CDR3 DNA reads TGTGCCAGTAGTATGATTTCGGGGCGCAGGATGAACACTGAAGCTTTCTTT. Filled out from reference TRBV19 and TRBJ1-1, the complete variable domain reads DGGITQSPKYLFRKEGQNVTLSCEQNLNHDAMYWYRQDPGQGLRLIYYSQIVNDFQKGDIAEGYSVSREKKESFPLTVTSAQKNPTAFYLCASSMISGRRMNTEAFFGQGTRLTVV.

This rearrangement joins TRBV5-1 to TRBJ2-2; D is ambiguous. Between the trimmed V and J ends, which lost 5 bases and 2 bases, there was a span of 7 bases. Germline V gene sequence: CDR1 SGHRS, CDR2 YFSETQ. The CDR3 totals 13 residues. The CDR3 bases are TGCGCCAGCAGGCTCAGAAACACCGGGGAGCTGTTTTTT. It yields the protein CASRLRNTGELFF.

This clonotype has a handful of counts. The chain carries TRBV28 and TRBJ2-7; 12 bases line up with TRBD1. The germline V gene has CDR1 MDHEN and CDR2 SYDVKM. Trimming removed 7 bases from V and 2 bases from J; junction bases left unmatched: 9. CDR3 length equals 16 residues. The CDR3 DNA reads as TGTGCCAGCATGGGGACAGGGGGCGCATCACCCTACGAGCAGTACTTC. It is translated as CASMGTGGASPYEQYF.

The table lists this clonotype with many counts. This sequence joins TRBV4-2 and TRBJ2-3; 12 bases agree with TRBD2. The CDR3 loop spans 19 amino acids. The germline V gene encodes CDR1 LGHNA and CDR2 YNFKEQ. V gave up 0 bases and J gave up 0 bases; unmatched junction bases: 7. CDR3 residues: CASSQDQTSGGLSTDTQYF. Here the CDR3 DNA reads TGTGCCAGCAGCCAAGATCAGACTAGCGGGGGCCTGAGCACAGATACGCAGTATTTT.

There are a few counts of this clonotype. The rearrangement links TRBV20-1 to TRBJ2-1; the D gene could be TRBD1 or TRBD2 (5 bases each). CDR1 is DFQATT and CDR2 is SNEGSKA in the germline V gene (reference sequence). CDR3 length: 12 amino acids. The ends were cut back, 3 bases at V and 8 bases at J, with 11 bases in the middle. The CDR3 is CSARGPGHEQFF. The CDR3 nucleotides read TGCAGTGCTAGGGGTCCGGGACATGAGCAGTTCTTC.

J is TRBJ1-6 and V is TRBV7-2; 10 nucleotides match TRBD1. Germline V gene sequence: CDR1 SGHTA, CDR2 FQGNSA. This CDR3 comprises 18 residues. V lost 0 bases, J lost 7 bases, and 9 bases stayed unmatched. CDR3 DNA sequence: TGTGCCAGCAGCTTAGCGGTAGAGAGGACAGGGGGGAATTCACCCCTCCACTTT. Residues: CASSLAVERTGGNSPLHF.

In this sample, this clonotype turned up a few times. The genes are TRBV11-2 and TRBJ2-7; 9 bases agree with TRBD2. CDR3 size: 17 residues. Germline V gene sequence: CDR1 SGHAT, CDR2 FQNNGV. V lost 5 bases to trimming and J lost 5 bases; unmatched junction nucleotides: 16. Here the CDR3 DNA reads TGTGCCAGCAGCCCGGGGAGCTGGGGGACTAGCAGTAACGAGCAGTACTTC. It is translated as CASSPGSWGTSSNEQYF.

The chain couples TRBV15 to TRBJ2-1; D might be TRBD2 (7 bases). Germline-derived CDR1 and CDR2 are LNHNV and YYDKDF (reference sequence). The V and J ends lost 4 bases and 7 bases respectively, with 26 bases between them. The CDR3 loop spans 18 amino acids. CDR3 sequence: CATSTSPGGGLIENEQFF. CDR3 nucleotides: TGTGCCACCAGCACCTCCCCGGGGGGCGGTCTAATTGAGAATGAGCAGTTCTTC.

CDR3 bases: TGTGCCAGCAGACGGACAGGGCGCACTGAAGCTTTCTTT. Amino acids: CASRRTGRTEAFF. The chain carries TRBV12-3 or TRBV12-4 and TRBJ1-1; 8 bases map to TRBD1. The CDR3 sequence is 13 residues long. V trimming: 6 bases; J trimming: 4 bases; junction bases outside the gene matches: 4.

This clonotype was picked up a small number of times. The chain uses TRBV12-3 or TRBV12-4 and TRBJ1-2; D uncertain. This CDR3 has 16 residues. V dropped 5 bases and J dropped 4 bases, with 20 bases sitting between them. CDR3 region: CASSIRSGLRPYGYTF. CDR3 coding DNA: TGTGCCAGCAGTATCAGGAGCGGGCTGCGACCCTATGGCTACACCTTC.

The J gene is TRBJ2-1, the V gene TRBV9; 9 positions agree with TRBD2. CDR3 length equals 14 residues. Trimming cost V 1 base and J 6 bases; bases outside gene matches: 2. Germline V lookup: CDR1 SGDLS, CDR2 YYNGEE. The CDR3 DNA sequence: TGTGCCAGCAGCGTAACTAGCGGGCTCAATGAGCAGTTCTTC. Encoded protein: CASSVTSGLNEQFF.

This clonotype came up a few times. CDR3 loop: CASSPDRPNYGYTF. The CDR3 bases are TGCGCCAGCAGCCCGGACAGACCTAACTATGGCTACACCTTC. V usage is TRBV5-1 and J usage is TRBJ1-2, with D tentatively TRBD1 (6 bases). CDR1 is SGHRS and CDR2 is YFSETQ in the germline V gene. The V end lost 4 bases, the J end lost 0 bases, and 10 bases lay between the germline ends. The CDR3 spans 14 residues.

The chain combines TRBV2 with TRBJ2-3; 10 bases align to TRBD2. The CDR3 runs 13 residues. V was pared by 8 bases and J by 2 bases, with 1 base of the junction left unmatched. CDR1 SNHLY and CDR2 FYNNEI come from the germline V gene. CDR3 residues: CASGLAVTDTQYF. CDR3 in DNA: TGTGCCAGCGGACTAGCGGTCACAGATACGCAGTATTTT.

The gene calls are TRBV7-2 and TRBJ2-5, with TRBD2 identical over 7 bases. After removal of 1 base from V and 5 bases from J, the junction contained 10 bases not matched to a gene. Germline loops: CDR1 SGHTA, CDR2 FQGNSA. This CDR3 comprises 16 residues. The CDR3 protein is CASSLVSGVRLETQYF. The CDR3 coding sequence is TGTGCCAGCAGCTTAGTCAGCGGGGTCAGGTTGGAGACCCAGTACTTC.

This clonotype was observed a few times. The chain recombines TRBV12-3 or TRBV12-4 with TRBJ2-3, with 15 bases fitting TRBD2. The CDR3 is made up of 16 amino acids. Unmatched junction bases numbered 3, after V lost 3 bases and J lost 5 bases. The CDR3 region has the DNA TGTGCCAGCAGTTTGGGACTAGCGGGAGGTTTAGATACGCAGTATTTT. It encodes CASSLGLAGGLDTQYF.

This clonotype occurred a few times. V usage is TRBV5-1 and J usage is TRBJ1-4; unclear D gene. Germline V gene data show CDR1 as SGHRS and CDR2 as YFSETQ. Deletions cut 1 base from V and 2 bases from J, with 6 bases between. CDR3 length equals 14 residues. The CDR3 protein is CASSLPGTNEKLFF. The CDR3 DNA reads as TGCGCCAGCAGCTTGCCGGGTACTAATGAAAAACTGTTTTTT.

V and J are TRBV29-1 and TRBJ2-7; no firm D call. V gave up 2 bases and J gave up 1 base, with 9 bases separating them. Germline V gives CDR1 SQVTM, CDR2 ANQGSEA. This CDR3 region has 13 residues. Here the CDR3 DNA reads TGCAGCGTTGAATCTACAGTTTCCTACGAGCAGTACTTC. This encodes CSVESTVSYEQYF.

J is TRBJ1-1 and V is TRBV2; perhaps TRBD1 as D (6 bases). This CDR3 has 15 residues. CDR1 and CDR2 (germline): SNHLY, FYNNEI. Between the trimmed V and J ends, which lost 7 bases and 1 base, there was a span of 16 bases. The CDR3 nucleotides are TGTGCCAGCATTCCGACAGGACTACGGAACACTGAAGCTTTCTTT. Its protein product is CASIPTGLRNTEAFF.

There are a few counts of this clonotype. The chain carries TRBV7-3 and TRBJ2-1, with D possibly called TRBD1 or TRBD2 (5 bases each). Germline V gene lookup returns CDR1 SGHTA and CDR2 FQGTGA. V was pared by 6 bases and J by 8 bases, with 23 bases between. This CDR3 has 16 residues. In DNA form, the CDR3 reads TGTGCCAGCAGTTCTTTTCCGGGACGGAGCCCCTATGAGCAGTTCTTC. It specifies CASSSFPGRSPYEQFF.

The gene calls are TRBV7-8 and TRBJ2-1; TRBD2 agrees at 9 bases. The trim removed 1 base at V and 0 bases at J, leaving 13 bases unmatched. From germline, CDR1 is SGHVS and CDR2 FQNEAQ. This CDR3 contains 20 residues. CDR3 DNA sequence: TGTGCCAGCAGCTTAGAGGGGGGCGGGAGGGCCGGTCCCTCCTACAATGAGCAGTTCTTC. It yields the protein CASSLEGGGRAGPSYNEQFF.

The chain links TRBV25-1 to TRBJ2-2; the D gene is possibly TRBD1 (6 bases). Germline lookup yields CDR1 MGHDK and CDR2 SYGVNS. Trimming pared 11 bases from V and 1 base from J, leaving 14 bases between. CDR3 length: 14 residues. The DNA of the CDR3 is TGTGCCTCCAGGACAGAGCAGAACACCGGGGAGCTGTTTTTT. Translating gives CASRTEQNTGELFF. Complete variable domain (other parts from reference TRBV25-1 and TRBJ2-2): EADIYQTPRYLVIGTGKKITLECSQTMGHDKMYWYQQDPGMELHLIHYSYGVNSTEKGDLSSESTVSRIRTEHFPLTLESARPSHTSQYLCASRTEQNTGELFFGEGSRLTVL.